The 15 T cell receptor beta chains below come from one sample, sequenced in a study of control samples from healthy donors and cancer patients. The assay was immunoSEQ multiplex PCR, and TCRdb's table has in-frame clones only and misses some. Here the sample spans 73,000 or so clones, less than 90% being singletons. Input material: blood. The receptor set was obtained from a woman in her fifties or sixties in good health.

The V gene is TRBV3-1 (or the pseudogene TRBV3-2), the J gene TRBJ2-7; no clear D gene. Trimming took off 2 bases at V and 3 bases at J, with 8 bases between the two ends. This CDR3 is built from 13 residues. CDR1 is LGHDT, CDR2 YNNKEL, per germline (reference sequence). The CDR3 loop is CASSQSLRYEQYF. The CDR3 nucleotides read TGTGCCAGCAGCCAATCTCTCCGCTACGAGCAGTACTTC.

The gene calls are TRBV7-9 and TRBJ1-2; 7 positions match TRBD1. Germline values: CDR1 SEHNR, CDR2 FQNEAQ (reference sequence). The CDR3 covers 14 residues. J lost 6 bases, V lost 3 bases, and 7 bases had no gene match. The CDR3: CASSFRQGRDGYTF. As DNA, the CDR3 is TGTGCCAGCAGCTTCAGACAGGGTAGGGATGGCTACACCTTC.

The chain has TRBV3-1 (or the pseudogene TRBV3-2) and TRBJ2-7; the D gene is possibly TRBD2 (5 bases). CDR1 and CDR2 (germline): LGHDT, YNNKEL (reference sequence). V shed 1 base and J shed 2 bases, with 9 bases lying between them. CDR3 length equals 14 residues. The CDR3 is CASSQAGRTYEQYF. In DNA form, the CDR3 reads TGTGCCAGCAGCCAAGCGGGGAGAACCTACGAGCAGTACTTC.

This chain connects TRBV19 to TRBJ1-5; TRBD1 aligns across 8 bases. V was clipped by 3 bases and J by 2 bases; unmatched bases: 3. Germline V CDR1 and CDR2: LNHDA, SQIVND (reference sequence). The CDR3 sequence is 15 residues long. DNA of the CDR3: TGTGCCAGTAGTATCCAGGGGGCAGGCAATCAGCCCCAGCATTTT. Its protein product is CASSIQGAGNQPQHF.

The chain combines TRBV19 with TRBJ1-1; D perhaps matches TRBD1 (5 bases). V lost 7 bases to trimming and J lost 3 bases, with 12 bases between them. The CDR3 loop spans 13 amino acids. Germline V CDR1 and CDR2: LNHDA, SQIVND (reference sequence). CDR3 bases: TGTGCCAGTATTCGGGGGAGTTACACTGAAGCTTTCTTT. It encodes CASIRGSYTEAFF.

This chain joins TRBV29-1 and TRBJ2-1; D is unresolved. V gave up 0 bases and J gave up 0 bases, with 9 bases separating them. The CDR3 totals 15 residues. The germline CDR1 and CDR2 sequences are SQVTM and ANQGSEA. The CDR3 here is CSVEDDVSSYNEQFF. DNA for the CDR3: TGCAGCGTTGAAGATGACGTCAGCTCCTACAATGAGCAGTTCTTC.

CDR3 nucleotide sequence: TGTGCCAGCAGTTGGCGGGACAGGTACACAGATACGCAGTATTTT. Translation gives CASSWRDRYTDTQYF. The V gene is TRBV11-2, the J gene TRBJ2-3; TRBD1 agrees at 8 bases. The length of the CDR3 is 15 residues. V dropped 6 bases and J dropped 2; count of bases not matched to a gene: 7. Germline-derived CDR1 and CDR2 are SGHAT and FQNNGV. The full variable domain, rest sourced from reference TRBV11-2 and TRBJ2-3, is EAGVAQSPRYKIIEKRQSVAFWCNPISGHATLYWYQQILGQGPKLLIQFQNNGVVDDSQLPKDRFSAERLKGVDSTLKIQPAKLEDSAVYLCASSWRDRYTDTQYFGPGTRLTVL.

The chain employs TRBV5-4 and TRBJ2-7; 7 bases map to TRBD1. The length of the CDR3 is 13 residues. The V gene's germline CDR1 is SGHNT and CDR2 YYREEE (reference sequence). Trimming cost V 4 bases and J 2 bases; bases outside gene matches: 3. CDR3 sequence reads: CASSVQGTYEQYF. The CDR3 DNA sequence: TGTGCCAGCAGCGTACAGGGGACCTACGAGCAGTACTTC. Full variable domain (rest looked up from reference TRBV5-4 and TRBJ2-7): ETGVTQSPTHLIKTRGQQVTLRCSSQSGHNTVSWYQQALGQGPQFIFQYYREEENGRGNFPPRFSGLQFPNYSSELNVNALELDDSALYLCASSVQGTYEQYFGPGTRLTVT.

The CDR3 here is CASSPANEQFF. For the CDR3, the DNA is TGTGCCAGCAGTCCGGCCAATGAGCAGTTCTTC. The genes are TRBV6-2 or TRBV6-3 and TRBJ2-1, with D uncertain. Germline assignment: CDR1 MNHEY and CDR2 SVGEGT. V dropped 5 bases and J dropped 6 bases, with 5 bases sitting between them. There are 11 residues in the CDR3.

The sample holds one count of this clone. The chain is built from TRBV29-1 and TRBJ2-1, with 9 bases matching TRBD2. Germline-derived CDR1 and CDR2 are SQVTM and ANQGSEA. This CDR3 spans 17 amino acids. V was pared by 7 bases and J by 3 bases, with 16 bases of the junction left unmatched. The DNA of the CDR3 is TGCAGCGCCCAAATAGCGGGAGTATCCCCGCTCTACAATGAGCAGTTCTTC. This sequence encodes CSAQIAGVSPLYNEQFF.

The genes are TRBV9 and TRBJ2-5; 12 bases map to TRBD2. The CDR3 consists of 17 residues. V shed 0 bases and J 5 bases; nucleotides not matched to a gene: 8. The germline V gene has CDR1 SGDLS and CDR2 YYNGEE. The CDR3 nucleotides read TGTGCCAGCAGCGTAGGGGGACTAGCGGGTGTCGGGGAGACCCAGTACTTC. Protein product: CASSVGGLAGVGETQYF.

The rearrangement uses TRBV5-1 and TRBJ2-7, with TRBD2 identical over 15 bases. V trimming: 3 bases; J trimming: 6 bases; junction bases outside the gene matches: 10. This CDR3 has 17 amino acids. From germline, CDR1 is SGHRS and CDR2 YFSETQ. Here the CDR3 DNA reads TGCGCCAGCAGCTCGGGACTAGCGGGAGGAACGTCTCGCGAGCAGTACTTC. It specifies CASSSGLAGGTSREQYF.

The chain combines TRBV6-2 or TRBV6-3 with TRBJ2-2; possible D gene TRBD1, 6 bases. The CDR3 is 16 residues long. Germline CDR1 reads MNHEY; CDR2 reads SVGEGT. The V end was cut by 2 bases, the J end by 4 bases, with 14 bases between. The DNA for the CDR3 is TGTGCCAGCAGTTACCAGGCAGGGGTGAGCACCGGGGAGCTGTTTTTT. It codes for CASSYQAGVSTGELFF.

V usage is TRBV29-1 and J usage is TRBJ1-1, with a weak D call TRBD1 (6 bases). The CDR3 covers 13 residues. Trimming removed 5 bases from V and 10 bases from J, with 20 bases in between. Germline loops: CDR1 SQVTM, CDR2 ANQGSEA. CDR3 region: CSVTSTGHGGAFF. The CDR3 region has the DNA TGCAGCGTTACTTCCACGGGACACGGGGGAGCTTTCTTT. The full variable domain, completed using reference TRBV29-1 and TRBJ1-1, is SAVISQKPSRDICQRGTSLTIQCQVDSQVTMMFWYRQQPGQSLTLIATANQGSEATYESGFVIDKFPISRPNLTFSTLTVSNMSPEDSSIYLCSVTSTGHGGAFFGQGTRLTVV.

This clone was seen only a few times. J is TRBJ2-3 and V is TRBV19; 10 bases map to TRBD1. Germline trimming cut 4 bases from V and 1 base from J; bases unmatched to any gene: 2. The CDR3 has 15 amino acids. Per the germline V gene, CDR1 is LNHDA and CDR2 is SQIVND (reference sequence). The CDR3 DNA is TGTGCCAGTAGTACCGGGACAGGGGGCACAGATACGCAGTATTTT. This gives the protein CASSTGTGGTDTQYF.